This is a list of T cell receptor beta chains from one sample in a study of shared clonotypes between healthy human individuals. Assay used: immunoSEQ multiplex PCR; TCRdb lists only in-frame clones, some missing. The table has over a million clones, around four fifths seen once. Specimen: memory CD4+ T cells sorted from blood. Receptors originate from a man younger than 35 in good health. Each CDR3 is given with its conserved first and last residue. Each record gives: V gene, D gene, J gene, clone size, CDR3 protein, CDR3 DNA. A D gene is named only where the DNA matches it firmly. The listing skips clone size in some rows; elsewhere it reads once, few, many or a size class.

V: TRBV7-9
D: TRBD1
J: TRBJ1-2
size: once
CDR3: CASSRMGQGFHGYTF
DNA: TGTGCCAGCAGCCGAATGGGACAGGGGTTCCATGGCTACACCTTC

V: TRBV15
D: TRBD1
J: TRBJ1-4
size: NA
CDR3: CATSRGIGQVWEKLFF
DNA: TGTGCCACCAGCAGAGGGATTGGACAGGTCTGGGAAAAACTGTTTTTT

V: TRBV7-2
D: NA
J: TRBJ2-1
size: NA
CDR3: CASSLKITYNEQFF
DNA: TGTGCCAGCAGCTTAAAGATCACATACAATGAGCAGTTCTTC

V: TRBV5-1
D: NA
J: TRBJ1-4
size: NA
CDR3: CASSLGTDNEKLFF
DNA: TGCGCCAGCAGCTTGGGGACCGATAATGAAAAACTGTTTTTT

V: TRBV30
D: NA
J: TRBJ1-5
size: few
CDR3: CAWSAGIYQPQHF
DNA: TGTGCCTGGAGTGCAGGGATTTATCAGCCCCAGCATTTT

V: TRBV10-3
D: TRBD1
J: TRBJ2-7
size: NA
CDR3: CAIRGDRVSDEQYF
DNA: TGTGCCATCAGGGGGGACAGGGTCAGCGACGAGCAGTACTTC

V: TRBV6-5
D: NA
J: TRBJ2-2
size: NA
CDR3: CASSFGVTGELFF
DNA: TGTGCCAGCAGTTTTGGGGTAACCGGGGAGCTGTTTTTT

V: TRBV10-3
D: TRBD1
J: TRBJ2-3
size: NA
CDR3: CAIRVGRGRDTQYF
DNA: TGTGCCATCCGGGTGGGCAGGGGGCGAGATACGCAGTATTTT

V: TRBV6-1
D: TRBD2
J: TRBJ2-7
size: NA
CDR3: CASSGPGLAGYEQYF
DNA: TGTGCCAGCAGTGGACCGGGACTAGCGGGTTACGAGCAGTACTTC

V: TRBV7-2
D: NA
J: TRBJ1-1
size: few
CDR3: CASSSPGNTEAFF
DNA: TGTGCCAGCAGCTCTCCCGGTAACACTGAAGCTTTCTTT

V: TRBV28
D: TRBD1
J: TRBJ2-6
size: NA
CDR3: CASSLNRQGAYGANVLTF
DNA: TGTGCCAGCAGTCTCAATCGACAGGGGGCTTATGGGGCCAACGTCCTGACTTTC

V: TRBV6-1
D: TRBD1
J: TRBJ1-4
size: NA
CDR3: CASSERDRREKLFF
DNA: TGTGCCAGCAGTGAAAGGGACAGGCGTGAAAAACTGTTTTTT

V: TRBV6-1
D: NA
J: TRBJ2-7
size: NA
CDR3: CASSLEGAYEQYF
DNA: TGTGCCAGCAGCTTGGAGGGGGCTTACGAGCAGTACTTC

V: TRBV5-1
D: NA
J: TRBJ2-2
size: once
CDR3: CASSLAPRPGTTGELFF
DNA: TGCGCCAGCAGCTTAGCCCCTCGCCCAGGGACCACCGGGGAGCTGTTTTTT

V: TRBV30
D: NA
J: TRBJ2-3
size: NA
CDR3: CAWGGLTDTQYF
DNA: TGTGCCTGGGGGGGGCTAACAGATACGCAGTATTTT

V: TRBV4-2
D: TRBD2
J: TRBJ2-5
size: NA
CDR3: CASSQNSGLVRETQYF
DNA: TGTGCCAGCAGCCAAAATTCGGGACTAGTACGAGAGACCCAGTACTTC

V: TRBV7-2
D: NA
J: TRBJ2-7
size: NA
CDR3: CASSEFSYEQYF
DNA: TGTGCCAGCAGCGAATTCTCCTACGAGCAGTACTTC

V: TRBV5-1
D: TRBD2
J: TRBJ2-1
size: NA
CDR3: CASSFVPGLAGGDNEQFF
DNA: TGCGCCAGCAGTTTTGTCCCGGGACTAGCGGGAGGGGACAATGAGCAGTTCTTC

V: TRBV5-1
D: TRBD1
J: TRBJ1-1
size: few
CDR3: CASSSGGANTEAFF
DNA: TGCGCCAGCAGCTCAGGGGGGGCGAACACTGAAGCTTTCTTT

V: TRBV5-1
D: TRBD2
J: TRBJ2-3
size: few
CDR3: CASSLSGVTDTQYF
DNA: TGCGCCAGCAGTTTGAGCGGGGTCACAGATACGCAGTATTTT

V: TRBV7-1
D: NA
J: TRBJ2-7
size: NA
CDR3: CASSSNYVHPDVPFRGLVTYEQYF
DNA: TGTGCCAGCAGCTCAAATTATGTCCACCCAGATGTCCCGTTTAGGGGATTGGTGACCTACGAGCAGTACTTC

V: TRBV13
D: TRBD2
J: TRBJ2-5
size: few
CDR3: CASSLRLAGGETQYF
DNA: TGTGCCAGCAGCCTTAGACTAGCGGGGGGAGAGACCCAGTACTTC

V: TRBV7-2
D: NA
J: TRBJ2-3
size: NA
CDR3: CASSLGSFRVTDTQYF
DNA: TGTGCCAGCAGCTTAGGTAGCTTTCGGGTCACAGATACGCAGTATTTT

V: TRBV19
D: TRBD2
J: TRBJ2-1
size: many
CDR3: CASKSSGIAEQFF
DNA: TGTGCCAGTAAGTCTAGCGGGATAGCCGAGCAGTTCTTC

V: TRBV25-1
D: TRBD2
J: TRBJ2-6
size: few
CDR3: CASMTSGGRAGANVLTF
DNA: TGTGCCAGCATGACAAGCGGGGGGAGGGCTGGGGCCAACGTCCTGACTTTC

V: TRBV30
D: NA
J: TRBJ1-5
size: NA
CDR3: CAWSNGANQPQHF
DNA: TGTGCCTGGAGTAATGGGGCCAATCAGCCCCAGCATTTT

V: TRBV5-1
D: TRBD2
J: TRBJ2-3
size: NA
CDR3: CASSLAEGGFADTQYF
DNA: TGCGCCAGCAGCTTGGCCGAGGGAGGGTTCGCAGATACGCAGTATTTT

V: TRBV18
D: TRBD2
J: TRBJ2-1
size: NA
CDR3: CASSPPGSGGLSSYNEQFF
DNA: TGTGCCAGCTCACCACCGGGTAGCGGGGGCCTTAGCTCCTACAATGAGCAGTTCTTC

V: TRBV5-1
D: NA
J: TRBJ2-3
size: NA
CDR3: CASSLGGDSSTDTQYF
DNA: TGCGCCAGCAGCTTGGGCGGAGACAGTAGCACAGATACGCAGTATTTT

V: TRBV30
D: TRBD2
J: TRBJ2-5
size: NA
CDR3: CAWRTSGGETQYF
DNA: TGTGCCTGGCGTACTAGCGGTGGGGAGACCCAGTACTTC

V: TRBV7-2
D: TRBD2
J: TRBJ2-5
size: many
CDR3: CASSLRREPWETQYF
DNA: TGTGCCAGCAGCTTAAGGCGGGAGCCCTGGGAGACCCAGTACTTC

V: TRBV19
D: NA
J: TRBJ1-5
size: many
CDR3: CASSIRGMNQPQHF
DNA: TGTGCCAGTAGTATACGGGGGATGAATCAGCCCCAGCATTTT

V: TRBV30
D: NA
J: TRBJ1-2
size: NA
CDR3: CAWMNGRGYTF
DNA: TGTGCCTGGATGAACGGACGTGGCTACACCTTC

V: TRBV6-5
D: TRBD2
J: TRBJ2-1
size: NA
CDR3: CASRAGTSELEQFF
DNA: TGTGCCAGCAGAGCCGGGACTAGCGAACTTGAGCAGTTCTTC

V: TRBV10-1
D: NA
J: TRBJ2-5
size: NA
CDR3: CASSEDWGKSQYF
DNA: TGCGCCAGCAGTGAGGACTGGGGGAAGTCCCAGTACTTC

V: TRBV10-3
D: TRBD1
J: TRBJ1-2
size: NA
CDR3: CAISWTGITHGYTF
DNA: TGTGCCATCAGTTGGACAGGAATTACCCACGGCTACACCTTC

V: TRBV16
D: TRBD1
J: TRBJ1-6
size: NA
CDR3: CASSQSRTGAYNSPLHF
DNA: TGTGCCAGCAGCCAATCCCGGACAGGGGCCTATAATTCACCCCTCCACTTT

V: TRBV27
D: TRBD1
J: TRBJ1-5
size: NA
CDR3: CASSPKWGQINQPQHF
DNA: TGTGCCAGCAGTCCCAAATGGGGACAGATCAATCAGCCCCAGCATTTT

V: TRBV11-2
D: NA
J: TRBJ2-1
size: NA
CDR3: CASSLGERNEQFF
DNA: TGTGCCAGCAGCTTAGGCGAGAGGAATGAGCAGTTCTTC

V: TRBV6-1
D: NA
J: TRBJ2-3
size: NA
CDR3: CASSEGGTRTDTQYF
DNA: TGTGCCAGCAGTGAGGGCGGGACGAGAACAGATACGCAGTATTTT

V: TRBV30
D: NA
J: TRBJ1-1
size: once
CDR3: CAWSKGSRTEAFF
DNA: TGTGCCTGGAGTAAGGGCAGTCGGACTGAAGCTTTCTTT

V: TRBV9
D: NA
J: TRBJ1-1
size: NA
CDR3: CASSVGAGAKYTEAFF
DNA: TGTGCCAGCAGCGTAGGGGCAGGGGCGAAGTACACTGAAGCTTTCTTT

V: TRBV10-1
D: NA
J: TRBJ1-1
size: NA
CDR3: CASSESIANTEAFF
DNA: TGCGCCAGCAGTGAGTCCATAGCGAACACTGAAGCTTTCTTT

V: TRBV6-1
D: TRBD2
J: TRBJ2-3
size: NA
CDR3: CASRVLAGFTDTQYF
DNA: TGTGCCAGCAGAGTGCTAGCGGGGTTCACAGATACGCAGTATTTT

V: TRBV13
D: NA
J: TRBJ1-3
size: NA
CDR3: CASSLEQGSAGNTIYF
DNA: TGTGCCAGCAGCTTGGAGCAGGGATCAGCTGGAAACACCATATATTTT